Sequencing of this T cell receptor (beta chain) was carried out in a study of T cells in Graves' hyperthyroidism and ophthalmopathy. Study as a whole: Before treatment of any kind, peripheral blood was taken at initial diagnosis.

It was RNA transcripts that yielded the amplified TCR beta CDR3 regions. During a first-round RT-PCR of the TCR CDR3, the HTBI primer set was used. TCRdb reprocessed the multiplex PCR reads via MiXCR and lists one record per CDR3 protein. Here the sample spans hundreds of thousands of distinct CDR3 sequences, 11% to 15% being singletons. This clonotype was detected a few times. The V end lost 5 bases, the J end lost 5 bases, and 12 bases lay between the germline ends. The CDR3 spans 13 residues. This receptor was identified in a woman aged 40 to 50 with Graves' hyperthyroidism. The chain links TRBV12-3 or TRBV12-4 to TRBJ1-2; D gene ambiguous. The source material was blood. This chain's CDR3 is CASSPQITYGYTF. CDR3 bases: TGTGCCAGCAGTCCCCAAATCACATATGGCTACACCTTC.